These 4 T cell receptor beta chains came from one sample sequenced in a study of response to subunit inactivated influenza vaccine (dated by TCRdb to the late 2010s). The library was built by means of RT-PCR. TCRdb lists the instrument as Illumina HiSeq 2500. The public reads were run again by TCRdb, first through fastp at Q25 and then through MiXCR, and only productive beta chains were kept. When rows share a CDR3 protein, they turn into one entry using the most common DNA and genes. The sample data list more than 550,000 distinct CDR3 sequences, and 12% of these were observed just once. Roughly 10% of the sample is in the top ten clones. The input for sequencing was PBMCs from blood, taken on the day of vaccination. The receptors were gathered from a man between 45 and 60 years old who received an inactivated influenza vaccine. Donor details come from another sample of the same person, matched by shared clones.

V and J are TRBV21-1 and TRBJ2-7; the DNA was not used to check the table's D call, TRBD1. TRBV21-1 is a pseudogene. CDR3 size: 12 residues. CDR3 amino acids: CANRQGYGEQYF. DNA for the CDR3: TGTGCCAATAGACAGGGGTATGGCGAGCAGTACTTC.

This clonotype was seen only a few times. The rearrangement uses TRBV27 and TRBJ2-4, with D tentatively TRBD2 (5 bases). V was pared by 5 bases and J by 1 base, with 12 bases between. Germline loops: CDR1 MNHEY, CDR2 SMNVEV (reference sequence). The CDR3 consists of 15 residues. CDR3 in DNA: TGTGCCAGCAGTCCTAGGATAGCGGCCAAAAACATTCAGTACTTC. Encoded protein: CASSPRIAAKNIQYF.

The chain combines TRBV27 with TRBJ2-3, with 16 bases aligning to TRBD2. The CDR3 length is 16 residues. CDR1 is MNHEY and CDR2 is SMNVEV in the germline V gene (reference sequence). The V gene end was trimmed by 2 bases and the J gene end by 6 bases; junction bases not matched to a gene: 2. This CDR3 is CASSLTGLAGGDTQYF. As DNA, the CDR3 is TGTGCCAGCAGTTTAACGGGACTAGCGGGGGGGGATACGCAGTATTTT.

This clonotype was observed many times. This rearrangement joins TRBV5-1 to TRBJ2-2; D assignment may be TRBD1 or TRBD2 (5 bases each). The length of the CDR3 is 15 residues. Trimming left V 2 bases short and J 2 bases short, with 10 bases between. Germline CDR1 reads SGHRS; CDR2 reads YFSETQ. For the CDR3, the DNA is TGCGCCAGCAGCTTCACGGGGACCAACACCGGGGAGCTGTTTTTT. This sequence encodes CASSFTGTNTGELFF.